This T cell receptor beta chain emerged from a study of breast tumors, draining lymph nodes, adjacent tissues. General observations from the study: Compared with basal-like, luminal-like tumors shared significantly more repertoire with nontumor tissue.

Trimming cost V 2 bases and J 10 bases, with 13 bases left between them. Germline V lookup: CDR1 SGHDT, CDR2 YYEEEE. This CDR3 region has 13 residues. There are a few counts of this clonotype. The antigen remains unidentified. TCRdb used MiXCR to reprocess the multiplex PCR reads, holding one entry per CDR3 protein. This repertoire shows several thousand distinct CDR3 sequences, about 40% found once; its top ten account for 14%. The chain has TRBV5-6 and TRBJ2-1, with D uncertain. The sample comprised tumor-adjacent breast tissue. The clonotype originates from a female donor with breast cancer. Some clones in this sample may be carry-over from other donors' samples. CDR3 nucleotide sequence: TGTGCCAGCAGCTTTGGTCGTTGGACCGAGCAGTTCTTC. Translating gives CASSFGRWTEQFF.